Below, one T cell receptor (beta chain) is given with its context. Per the original methods: Estimates of nucleated cell counts were drawn from the amplification of reference gene primers. TCRdb keeps only in-frame clones here, not all; method: immunoSEQ multiplex PCR. For V, J and clone size, that table is used; D and trimming come from the DNA. The repertoire holds 200,000 to 250,000 clones, with roughly 89% as singletons. The germline gives CDR1 ENHRY, CDR2 SYGVKD. The ends were cut back, 4 bases at V and 8 bases at J, with 26 bases in the middle. The CDR3 totals 17 residues. The sample originates from a study of blood T cell repertoires in COVID-19.

The receptor was isolated from a man aged 18 to 30 with acute COVID-19. V gene TRBV10-3 combines with J gene TRBJ1-2, with D maybe TRBD1 (6 bases). The sample consisted of PBMCs or T cells enriched from blood (not recorded which). The CDR3 here is CAISASPTGTGSNGYTF. CDR3 nucleotide sequence: TGTGCCATCAGTGCCTCCCCCACAGGGACGGGCTCAAACGGCTACACCTTC.